This T cell receptor beta chain was identified in a study of blood T cell repertoires in COVID-19. Looking at the study overall: Both acute and convalescent COVID-19 samples were obtained from the United States, Italy and Spain.

Original handling: Nucleated cell counts were estimated from reference gene primer amplification. TCRdb's table, derived via immunoSEQ multiplex PCR, lists solely in-frame clones and lacks some. That table is the source of V, J and clone size, and D and trimming were worked out from the DNA. This table has around 390,000 clones, approximately 87% appearing once. V lost 0 bases to trimming and J lost 4 bases; unmatched junction nucleotides: 5. In germline, CDR1 is KGHSH, CDR2 LQKENI. The CDR3 is 17 residues long. Individuals aged about 18 to 89 years were recruited from fewer than 25 US areas. Cohort allocation depended upon clinical history that participants reported.

This receptor was identified in a woman between 45 and 60 years old who had recovered from COVID-19. Sequencing used PBMCs or T cells enriched from blood (not recorded which). The chain has TRBV18 and TRBJ2-2; 10 bases are shared with TRBD2. CDR3 bases: TGTGCCAGCTCACCACCAAGCGGGGGGGCCAGCACCGGGGAGCTGTTTTTT. Amino acid sequence: CASSPPSGGASTGELFF. The entire variable domain, with the rest obtained from reference TRBV18 and TRBJ2-2, is as follows: NAGVMQNPRHLVRRRGQEARLRCSPMKGHSHVYWYRQLPEEGLKFMVYLQKENIIDESGMPKERFSAEFPKEGPSILRIQQVVRGDSAAYFCASSPPSGGASTGELFFGEGSRLTVL.